This TCR beta chain was captured in a study of cytomegalovirus exposure and HLA in healthy donors (dated by TCRdb to the late 2010s). Concerning the study at large: In an earlier analysis of approximately 640 of the donors, about 270 Gb of sequence data and approximately 100 million unique TCR beta sequences from 150 million to 200 million T cells were reported. Approximately 300 gigabases of sequencing data and about 92 million unique TCR sequences made up an early release that covered 500 to 650 HLA-typed donors. The genetic ancestry cluster associated with self-reported Caucasian donors included around four fifths of the roughly 360 genotyped donors. The study aimed to test whether cataloging public T cell receptors could reveal signatures of past pathogen exposure. The study used immunosequencing to profile the T cell repertoires of approximately 630 subjects and linked those repertoires to cytomegalovirus serostatus. Along with the approximately 650-subject first cohort, a separate validation cohort of about 110 different subjects was used. To predict cytomegalovirus infection status, the study combined high-throughput TCR immunosequencing, statistical association of individual TCRs with disease status, and machine learning. A later analysis re-analyzed previously published TCR beta repertoires from approximately 670 donors and added high-resolution HLA genotyping to study TCR occurrence patterns. In the later analysis, no new phenotypic data were used to find candidate immune exposures; instead, reliance was placed on TCR beta sequences and their occurrence across donors. An earlier analysis of some 500 of the donors used high-throughput TCR beta sequencing to judge whether each TCR beta V gene segment behaved as functional or pseudogenic. Donor age, sex, ethnicity and CMV serostatus were compiled together with the repertoire data. A later genetic analysis used genome-wide SNP genotypes for about 60% of the roughly 670 donors, treating that subset as a discovery cohort. All discovery cohort repertoires had been generated using a single sequencing platform. HLA typing included class I and class II loci at four-digit resolution. Typing coverage differed by locus: A, B, C, DRB1 and DQB1 were typed in about 620-630 donors, DQA1 in roughly 500, DPA1 in nearly 610, and DPB1 in 450 to 490. Because of strong linkage in the cohort, a handful of DR-DQ haplotypes were treated as single units for association and clustering. Across some 400 genotyped donors of the cohort, an average of about 220,000 unique TCR beta nucleotide sequences per donor were sequenced, and 15% to 20% of those sequences were non-productive.

This clone was found a few times. The antigen it binds to is not known. No base quality information exists; no much larger clone differs at one position. The cohort comprised 666 healthy bone marrow donors. At the time of sampling, every cohort member was nominally healthy, though immune exposures that went unrecorded were likely present. The donor was CMV seronegative and was included in the group of approximately 350 seronegative cohort members. A peripheral blood sample was collected from each donor, and TCR beta sequencing was performed on peripheral blood mononuclear cells. The Qiagen DNeasy Blood Extraction Kit was used to extract genomic DNA from the blood cell samples. Paper-wide results and their limitations: The sequencing pipeline was judged likely to have produced a cluster of highly shared sequence variants as a technical artifact. While some public TCRs were present in many individuals, most TCR sequences turned up only very rarely across donors. For the cohort, immune exposure information was limited to CMV serostatus. Because counts were too low, approximately 18 rarely observed V segments, including chromosome 9 orphons, were excluded from the earlier analysis of a few hundred of the donors. Compared with the roughly 670-donor mean, donors in an Asian-associated ancestry cluster had fewer N-insertions in productive TCRs, according to a later genetic analysis. Three of the identified cytomegalovirus-associated TCR beta chains were confirmed in vitro to be specific for cytomegalovirus antigens. According to a later analysis, parvovirus B19, influenza, CMV and Epstein-Barr virus appeared linked to several top co-occurrence clusters. A later analysis found that HLA-associated TCR beta chains were more clonally expanded and had lower generation probabilities than equally common non-associated chains. Specific HLA alleles were associated with over 15,000 TCR beta sequences at a false discovery rate of 0.05 in a later analysis. Cytomegalovirus status was reported to be diagnosed by the classifier with high specificity and sensitivity in both the original and validation cohorts. Linkage disequilibrium might explain the correlated functional status among segregating V segments, but an unknown experimental factor could not be ruled out. An earlier analysis of several hundred of the donors showed that most TCR beta V segments appeared in productive rearrangements either about 90% or about 30% of the time, which broadly matched IMGT annotations. Roughly uniform sequencing depth across donors was assumed in presence/absence analyses, although this assumption may not hold. V-gene and J-gene trimming of TCR beta chains was associated with a missense DCLRE1C variant in a later genetic analysis, and the association was replicated in an independent cohort. A further reported finding was that TCR beta sequences accurately predicted the HLA-A and HLA-B alleles for most subjects in the first cohort. The cohort was sequenced for TCR beta chains only, and without alpha or paired-chain data the features that could be detected were limited. Assigning TCR associations to individual alleles was difficult when HLA alleles, especially DR and DQ, strongly co-occurred. The authors suggested that the approach could potentially be extended to other disease states and immunological phenotypes. Because HLA typing was missing for some donors at each locus, association tests included only the typed subset. In a later analysis, most CMV-associated TCR beta chains were found to appear HLA-restricted, with HLA associations seemingly driven largely by CMV exposure. In the study, some 180 TCR beta chains were listed as associated with cytomegalovirus. In a later analysis, the rate of TCR association differed among HLA loci, with DRB1 alleles having the most associated TCRs and HLA-C alleles having the fewest.

Receptors were amplified or captured by the immunoSEQ multiplex PCR assay. For the multiplex PCR, a mixture combining 60 forward primers for TCR Vbeta segments and 13 reverse primers for TCR Jbeta segments was used. The CDR3 region of rearranged TCR beta genes was amplified from genomic DNA by a multiplex PCR assay. The amplified TCR beta libraries were sequenced on the Illumina HiSeq System as 87-base-pair reads. On the authors' methods: A later analysis tallied roughly 80 million unique TCR beta chains across the 640 or so repertoires, and approximately 11 million of those chains were shared by two or more donors. Raw reads were error-corrected and collapsed into unique sequences with a nearest-neighbor algorithm that merged closely related sequences to remove PCR and sequencing errors. CDR3 sequences were aligned to IMGT reference sequences to assign V, D and J gene segments. For a sequence to be retained, at least a six-nucleotide match to both a V gene segment and a J gene segment was required. Rearrangements were classified as productive when the CDR3 lacked stop codons and remained in frame with V and J, and all other rearrangements were classified as non-productive. CDR3 was defined according to IMGT convention as the region running from the second conserved V-encoded cysteine to the conserved J-encoded phenylalanine. The earlier analysis of approximately 500 of the donors excluded sequences that lacked an unambiguous match to a single V gene segment. In an earlier analysis of almost 600 of the donors, a V segment was called functional when productive rearrangements were above 56.7%, and segregating when the standard deviation between donors exceeded 5%. A statistical classification framework was built to diagnose cytomegalovirus status from the catalog of TCR beta chain sequences. V and J gene assignment, in a later analysis, came from comparing TCR nucleotide sequences with IMGT/GENE-DB human TR gene sequences. In a later analysis, CDR3 sequences and most-parsimonious VDJ recombination scenarios were assigned using the TCRdist pipeline. In a later analysis, every TCR beta chain was defined by the combination of its CDR3 amino acid sequence and its V-gene family, and reads without a unique V-gene family were dropped. As a way to deal with suspected cross-contamination and a sequencing artifact, a later analysis dropped hundreds of nucleotide sequences that were highly shared and had low generation probability. For each public chain, a later analysis derived a clonal expansion index from normalized ranks of inferred template counts within each repertoire. In a later analysis, generation probabilities were computed with a VDJ recombination model fitted to out-of-frame rearrangements, and the resulting probabilities were checked against IGoR. In a later analysis, hypergeometric tests were used to score TCR-TCR, TCR-HLA and TCR-CMV co-occurrence, with a repertoire-size bias correction applied to TCR pairs. To estimate false discovery rates, a later analysis permuted the HLA or CMV assignments 20 times. In a later analysis, co-occurring TCRs were grouped using DBSCAN, and TCRdist sequence similarity was added for clustering within HLA-allele-positive subsets. Co-occurrence clustering excluded repertoires with fewer than 30,000 or more than 120,000 public chains, plus five with anomalous nucleotide sharing. TCRdb provides this immuneACCESS table in a form limited to in-frame rearrangements. Some clones are lacking; in checked studies, under half of them reflect an unresolved V gene, and why the rest are absent is not known. That table supplies the V and J calls and clone size; D and trimming were determined from the DNA. This sample is represented by 200,000 to 250,000 clones; approximately 82% of them were singletons. Jointly, the top ten make up 0.6% to 0.65% of the sample.

This TCR was sampled from a man younger than 35 in good health and CMV-seronegative. Sequencing was performed on PBMCs.

The DNA sequence reads TGTGCCAGCAGCCCCCTTCCCGGGGGCAATGAGCAGTTCTTC. Its coded protein is CASSPLPGGNEQFF. In this chain, TRBV7-3 is recombined with TRBJ2-1, and the D gene may be TRBD2, 6 bases matching. Trimming removed 5 bases from V and 6 bases from J, leaving 14 bases between the germline ends. The germline V gene specifies SGHTA as CDR1 and FQGTGA as CDR2. The CDR3, from cysteine to phenylalanine, totals 14 residues. Only the CDR3 portion is preserved as DNA: 42 bases, with reading frame beginning at the first base.